The 30 T cell receptor beta chains reported below all come from one sample, sequenced in a study of tumor-infiltrating lymphocytes in oesophageal squamous cell carcinoma. TCRdb reanalysed the PCR reads using MiXCR and keeps one entry per CDR3 protein. This sample has approximately 10,000 distinct CDR3 sequences, with roughly half found just once. Sequencing was performed on esophageal tumor tissue. The receptor source for this set is a male donor with esophageal squamous cell carcinoma.

The V call is TRBV28, the J call TRBJ2-3, with D perhaps matching TRBD2 (5 bases). Gene TRBJ2-1 matches the end of the DNA better, so the J call may be wrong. Germline V CDR1 and CDR2: MDHEN, SYDVKM. The CDR3 is 15 residues long. CDR3 sequence (DNA): TGTGCCAGCAGTTTCTTGAGGCAGCGGAAAAATGAGCAGTTCTTC. Translated: CASSFLRQRKNEQFF.

This clonotype was seen ten or more times. The chain links TRBV2 to TRBJ2-5; 10 bases are shared with TRBD1. V shed 1 base, J shed 4 bases, and the junction held 3 bases outside the gene matches. This CDR3 contains 15 residues. Germline CDR1 reads SNHLY; CDR2 reads FYNNEI. The CDR3 DNA reads as TGTGCCAGCAGTGAAGGCTGGACAGGGGGAGAGACCCAGTACTTC. Protein sequence: CASSEGWTGGETQYF.

The chain employs TRBV7-2 and TRBJ2-7; 7 positions match TRBD2. The CDR3 spans 14 residues. V was pared by 0 bases and J by 2 bases, with 1 base of the junction left unmatched. CDR1 is SGHTA and CDR2 is FQGNSA in the germline V gene. CDR3 DNA sequence: TGTGCCAGCAGCTTAGCACTAGCGACCTACGAGCAGTACTTC. Protein product: CASSLALATYEQYF.

By sample fraction, this clonotype is medium-sized. This chain uses TRBV5-1 with TRBJ2-5, with D unclear. CDR1 is SGHRS, CDR2 YFSETQ, per germline. There are 17 residues in the CDR3. Trimming took off 0 bases at V and 7 bases at J, with 22 bases between the two ends. The CDR3 spells CASSLAASQEILGTQYF. CDR3 DNA: TGCGCCAGCAGCTTGGCCGCCAGCCAAGAGATCCTCGGGACCCAGTACTTC.

The V call is TRBV6-1, the J call TRBJ2-3; the match to TRBD2 covers 7 bases. The J call may not be correct, given that the DNA end is closer to TRBJ2-7. This CDR3 comprises 18 residues. Germline V gene data show CDR1 as MNHNS and CDR2 as SASEGT. The CDR3 bases are TGTGCCAGCAGTGGCGTTAATAGCGGGTTGGCTAGCTCCTACGAGCAGTACTTC. Translated, it gives CASSGVNSGLASSYEQYF.

This clonotype was seen repeatedly, ten times or more. A much larger clone lies a single base off, so this may be a read error. The chain is built from TRBV12-5 and TRBJ2-7, with 14 bases identical to TRBD2. Germline lookup yields CDR1 LGHNT and CDR2 FRNRAP. The CDR3 length is 17 residues. The V and J ends lost 3 bases and 7 bases, in that order; junction bases with no gene match: 11. The CDR3, as DNA: TGTGCTAGTGGTTTCGTGACTAGCGGGAGGGTGTACAATGAGCAGTACTTC. Encoded protein: CASGFVTSGRVYNEQYF.

In this sample, this clonotype turned up many times. The J gene is TRBJ2-1, the V gene TRBV5-1; 9 bases fit TRBD1. V shed 2 bases, J shed 3 bases, and the junction held 3 bases outside the gene matches. Per the germline V gene, CDR1 is SGHRS and CDR2 is YFSETQ. This CDR3 contains 15 residues. CDR3: CASSFRQGVYNEQFF. For the CDR3, the DNA is TGCGCCAGCAGCTTCAGACAGGGGGTCTACAATGAGCAGTTCTTC.

CDR3 bases: TGTGCCAGCAGCTTAGGACGACAGGGGCTTGGTGAGCAGTACTTC. The encoded protein is CASSLGRQGLGEQYF. The chain couples TRBV7-2 to TRBJ2-5; TRBD1 matches at 8 bases. Germline V lookup: CDR1 SGHTA, CDR2 FQGNSA. With V trimmed by 1 base and J by 11 bases, 12 bases remained unmatched. The CDR3 sequence is 15 residues long.

Within the sample, this clonotype is large. The chain is built from TRBV28 and TRBJ2-1; 8 bases are a match to TRBD2. Germline V lookup: CDR1 MDHEN, CDR2 SYDVKM. This CDR3 is 19 amino acids long. With 3 bases clipped from V and 3 bases from J, the junction kept 16 bases outside the gene matches. CDR3 sequence reads: CASSFPRALSSGGYNEQFF. Written as DNA, the CDR3 is TGTGCCAGCAGTTTCCCCCGGGCTCTTTCAAGCGGGGGCTACAATGAGCAGTTCTTC. Variable domain in full (rest from reference TRBV28 and TRBJ2-1): DVKVTQSSRYLVKRTGEKVFLECVQDMDHENMFWYRQDPGLGLRLIYFSYDVKMKEKGDIPEGYSVSREKKERFSLILESASTNQTSMYLCASSFPRALSSGGYNEQFFGPGTRLTVL.

This clonotype has ten or more counts. Written as DNA, the CDR3 is TGCGCCAGCAGCTTGGGCGACTACGAGCAGTACTTC. Residues: CASSLGDYEQYF. This chain connects TRBV5-1 to TRBJ2-7; D gene ambiguous. The CDR3 covers 12 residues. Germline V lookup: CDR1 SGHRS, CDR2 YFSETQ. Trimming cost V 0 bases and J 3 bases, with 4 bases left between them. Looking up the rest from reference TRBV5-1 and TRBJ2-7 gives the full variable domain: KAGVTQTPRYLIKTRGQQVTLSCSPISGHRSVSWYQQTPGQGLQFLFEYFSETQRNKGNFPGRFSGRQFSNSRSEMNVSTLELGDSALYLCASSLGDYEQYFGPGTRLTVT.

In this sample, this clonotype is medium-sized (0.01 to 0.1%). The chain carries TRBV12-3 or TRBV12-4 and TRBJ2-2; 8 bases line up with TRBD1. The CDR3 has 16 amino acids. V was clipped by 5 bases and J by 7 bases; unmatched bases: 12. The CDR3 region has the DNA TGTGCCAGCAGTCCCAGTCGACAGGGGTTTATCGGGGAGCTGTTTTTT. Amino acids: CASSPSRQGFIGELFF.

J is TRBJ2-1 and V is TRBV7-2; TRBD2 matches 9 bases. The closer fit of TRBJ2-4 to the DNA end suggests the J call may be wrong. This CDR3 region has 16 residues. In germline, CDR1 is SGHTA, CDR2 FQGNSA. The CDR3 nucleotides read TGTGCCAGCAGCCTCCAGGGCGGGAGGGCGGCGGACATTCAGTACTTC. Its translation: CASSLQGGRAADIQYF.

Details on this clonotype: Likely a read error: the CDR3 ends without its conserved phenylalanine or tryptophan. It is unclear where the CDR3 begins or ends on the DNA, so no DNA is shown, and the CDR3 is as TCRdb lists it. This chain links TRBV11-2 with TRBJ1-6; the table names TRBD1, a call not compared with the DNA. The CDR3 is 17 residues long, ends included. The germline V gene has CDR1 SGHAT and CDR2 FQNNGV. CDR3 sequence reads: CASSLWAGGQETQFFGP.

The table lists this clonotype with many counts. The chain employs TRBV27 and TRBJ2-7, with 7 nucleotides matching TRBD1. CDR1 and CDR2 from the germline V gene are MNHEY and SMNVEV (reference sequence). Germline trimming cut 6 bases from V and 3 bases from J; bases unmatched to any gene: 11. This CDR3 comprises 15 residues. Here the CDR3 DNA reads TGTGCCAGCAGCATTGGGTTTAGGGGGCTCTACGAGCAGTACTTC. Translating it yields CASSIGFRGLYEQYF.

V gene TRBV24-1 combines with J gene TRBJ2-1, with D possibly being TRBD1 (6 bases). The end of the DNA is better explained by TRBJ2-7, so the J call may be wrong. Per germline, CDR1 KGHDR and CDR2 SFDVKD. The CDR3 consists of 13 residues. The CDR3 nucleotides are TGTGCCACCAGACAGGGCTCCTACAATGAGCAGTACTTC. It codes for CATRQGSYNEQYF.

The chain is built from TRBV7-4 and TRBJ2-3; D not certain. This CDR3 region has 15 residues. Germline V gene sequence: CDR1 SGHVT, CDR2 SQSDAQ. V was shortened by 3 bases and J by 0 bases, with 10 bases between the two germline ends. Written as DNA, the CDR3 is TGTGCCAGCAGCTTTGCGTTTTCTAGCACAGATACGCAGTATTTT. Protein sequence: CASSFAFSSTDTQYF.

This clonotype has a handful of counts. V gene TRBV3-1 combines with J gene TRBJ1-1; the D is unclear. CDR1 LGHDT and CDR2 YNNKEL come from the germline V gene (reference sequence). Between the trimmed V and J ends, which lost 6 bases and 2 bases, there was a span of 16 bases. CDR3 size: 15 residues. The DNA of the CDR3 is TGTGCCAGCAGTCCTCCCTCGCCGGCAAACACTGAAGCTTTCTTT. Amino acid sequence: CASSPPSPANTEAFF.

This clonotype was seen repeatedly, ten times or more. The chain employs TRBV5-1 and TRBJ2-1, with D hard to call. The germline CDR1 and CDR2 sequences are SGHRS and YFSETQ. This CDR3 has 15 amino acids. Trimming stripped 6 bases from V and 0 bases from J, with 13 bases between. The CDR3 region is CASTPVKSSYNEQFF. DNA for the CDR3: TGCGCCAGCACCCCGGTGAAGAGCTCCTACAATGAGCAGTTCTTC.

The chain recombines TRBV14 with TRBJ1-1; D gene unclear. The CDR3 has 13 amino acids. CDR1 and CDR2 from the germline V gene are SGHDN and FVKESK. The V and J ends lost 0 bases and 9 bases respectively, with 11 bases between them. The CDR3 region has the DNA TGTGCCAGCAGCCAAGATTCCAGCCTAAAAGCTTTCTTT. This codes for CASSQDSSLKAFF.

This clonotype was counted a single time. Since the CDR3 does not end with the conserved phenylalanine or tryptophan, this likely comes from a read error. The DNA is left out, because the CDR3 cannot be placed on it with certainty; the CDR3 is given as TCRdb lists it. The CDR3: CASSITGVDGEQYFGP. The genes are TRBV19 and TRBJ2-3; whether TRBD1, the table's D call, matches the DNA was not checked. Germline-derived CDR1 and CDR2 are LNHDA and SQIVND (reference sequence). The CDR3 region is 16 residues in length, termini included.

This clonotype was recorded many times. The rearrangement links TRBV7-6 to TRBJ2-5, with TRBD1 matching over 9 bases. The DNA end is a closer match to TRBJ2-7, so the J assignment may be wrong. The CDR3 length is 13 residues. From germline, CDR1 is SGHVS and CDR2 FNYEAQ. The CDR3 DNA is TGTGCCAGCAGCCAAGGACAGGGGCGCGAGCAGTACTTC. Translating gives CASSQGQGREQYF.

This clonotype qualifies as large. The chain employs TRBV11-2 and TRBJ2-6; D gene ambiguous. The germline CDR1 and CDR2 sequences are SGHAT and FQNNGV. Trimming took off 3 bases at V and 0 bases at J, with 6 bases between the two ends. This CDR3 has 15 amino acids. The CDR3 sequence: CASSLDYSGANVLTF. The CDR3 nucleotides read TGTGCCAGCAGCTTGGATTACTCTGGGGCCAACGTCCTGACTTTC.

J is TRBJ1-5 and V is TRBV6-8, with D uncertain. V lost 7 bases and J lost 3, with 13 bases in between. Germline V CDR1 and CDR2: MNHGY, SAAAGT. This CDR3 spans 14 amino acids. The CDR3 spells CASIPDGINQPQHF. Written as DNA, the CDR3 is TGTGCCAGCATTCCCGACGGTATCAATCAGCCCCAGCATTTT.

This clonotype was seen at least ten times. V and J are TRBV6-9 and TRBJ1-2, with a possible D match to TRBD1 (6 bases). From germline, CDR1 is MNHGY and CDR2 SVAAGI. This CDR3 comprises 13 residues. Trimming removed 2 bases at V and 7 bases at J, with 11 bases between. CDR3 coding DNA: TGTGCCAGCAGTTATGGGGGGCTCGGTGGCTACACCTTC. Translating gives CASSYGGLGGYTF.

The chain couples TRBV7-2 to TRBJ2-1, with D possibly being TRBD1 or TRBD2 (5 bases each). Matching the DNA end better, TRBJ2-7 makes the J call doubtful. In germline, CDR1 is SGHTA, CDR2 FQGNSA. The CDR3 loop spans 13 amino acids. CDR3 in amino acids: CASRSGTHYEQYF. As DNA, the CDR3 is TGTGCCAGCAGGTCCGGGACCCACTACGAGCAGTACTTC.

This clonotype was counted many times. J is TRBJ2-3 and V is TRBV5-6; TRBD1 aligns across 7 bases. From germline, CDR1 is SGHDT and CDR2 YYEEEE. The CDR3 runs 17 residues. J lost 4 bases, V lost 4 bases, and 15 bases had no gene match. CDR3 in DNA: TGTGCCAGCAGCGCGCGACAGGGAGCGGCGGTGGCAGATACGCAGTATTTT. Residues: CASSARQGAAVADTQYF. The full variable domain, rest sourced from reference TRBV5-6 and TRBJ2-3, is DAGVTQSPTHLIKTRGQQVTLRCSPKSGHDTVSWYQQALGQGPQFIFQYYEEEERQRGNFPDRFSGHQFPNYSSELNVNALLLGDSALYLCASSARQGAAVADTQYFGPGTRLTVL.

In this sample, this clonotype turned up a few times. The chain recombines TRBV7-8 with TRBJ2-5; 8 bases match TRBD1. The CDR3 length is 16 residues. The germline V gene encodes CDR1 SGHVS and CDR2 FQNEAQ. The junction had 13 bases not matched to a gene; V was cut back by 5 bases and J by 5 bases. CDR3 residues: CASSRLPGQGWETQYF. The CDR3 coding sequence is TGTGCCAGCAGCCGACTCCCAGGACAGGGTTGGGAGACCCAGTACTTC.

This clonotype was detected many times. The chain employs TRBV19 and TRBJ2-2; 16 nucleotides align to TRBD2. CDR1 and CDR2 (germline): LNHDA, SQIVND (reference sequence). V was clipped by 7 bases and J by 8 bases; unmatched bases: 4. The CDR3 runs 15 residues. CDR3 in amino acids: CASMGLAGGWGELFF. The CDR3 coding sequence is TGTGCCAGTATGGGACTAGCGGGAGGGTGGGGGGAGCTGTTTTTT.

This clonotype occurred many times. The chain couples TRBV6-1 to TRBJ1-5; TRBD1 matches at 7 bases. Losses at the gene ends were 6 bases for V and 0 bases for J; bases not matched to a gene: 5. Germline V gene lookup returns CDR1 MNHNS and CDR2 SASEGT. The CDR3 is made up of 15 amino acids. CDR3 residues: CASRKDRDSNQPQHF. The CDR3 DNA reads TGTGCCAGCAGAAAAGACAGGGATAGCAATCAGCCCCAGCATTTT.

This clonotype came up a few times. V is TRBV7-6 and J is TRBJ1-1; D gene unclear. The CDR3 covers 13 residues. V was pared by 3 bases and J by 1 base, with 6 bases between. Germline-derived CDR1 and CDR2 are SGHVS and FNYEAQ. The CDR3 is CASSLTENTEAFF. CDR3 sequence (DNA): TGTGCCAGCAGCTTGACGGAGAACACTGAAGCTTTCTTT. The full variable domain, rest sourced from reference TRBV7-6 and TRBJ1-1, is GAGVSQSPRYKVTKRGQDVALRCDPISGHVSLYWYRQALGQGPEFLTYFNYEAQQDKSGLPNDRFSAERPEGSISTLTIQRTEQRDSAMYRCASSLTENTEAFFGQGTRLTVV.